A selection of T cell receptor beta chains follows, all from one sample in a study of OX40 agonist ivuxolimab in advanced cancers. Sequenced by immunoSEQ multiplex PCR; TCRdb stores in-frame clones only, minus some. The sample records around 26,000 clones, about 76% being singletons. Here the sequenced sample was CD4+ or CD8+ T cells sorted from blood, taken in a trial of the OX40 agonist ivuxolimab. These receptors came from an adult with an advanced solid tumor such as melanoma, head and neck, liver or kidney cancer. The CDR3 runs from the conserved cysteine through the conserved F or W. D genes are given only for firm matches. Some rows have no size entry. The others give once, few or many, or a class for an expanded clone.

V gene	D gene	J gene	clone size	CDR3 DNA	CDR3 protein
TRBV5-5	-	TRBJ1-5	-	TGTGCCAGCAGCTTGGATGCCGGGGTCTCTAATCAGCCCCAGCATTTT	CASSLDAGVSNQPQHF
TRBV2	-	TRBJ2-5	-	TGTGCCAGCAGTGAGGGCAGGGATTACCAAGAGACCCAGTACTTC	CASSEGRDYQETQYF
TRBV5-4	-	TRBJ2-1	-	TGTGCCAGCAGCTTGGCGGAGTTTCAAACCTATGAGCAGTTCTTC	CASSLAEFQTYEQFF
TRBV7-9	-	TRBJ1-1	once	TGTGCCAGCAGTCCCAGGAACACTGAAGCTTTCTTT	CASSPRNTEAFF
TRBV18	-	TRBJ1-6	-	TGTGCCAGCTCAAGTCTGACGGTGTCCTATAATTCACCCCTCCACTTT	CASSSLTVSYNSPLHF
TRBV5-1	-	TRBJ2-7	-	TGCGCCAGCAGCTTGGAACTAGGCGGGGAGCAGTACTTC	CASSLELGGEQYF
TRBV6-1	-	TRBJ2-3	-	TGTGCCAGCAGCTTCACTTTAGCGGCAACAGATACGCAGTATTTT	CASSFTLAATDTQYF
TRBV15	-	TRBJ2-1	-	TGTGCCACCAGCAGAGATCCGGGGGCCGCTAATGAGCAGTTCTTC	CATSRDPGAANEQFF
TRBV7-9	TRBD1	TRBJ2-7	-	TGTGCCAGCAGCCCTCCACCGGGACAGGCCTACGAGCAGTACTTC	CASSPPPGQAYEQYF
TRBV27	TRBD2	TRBJ2-1	-	TGTGCCAGCACACCCACCAGGGAGGGGCTGTTTTACAATGAGCAGTTCTTC	CASTPTREGLFYNEQFF
TRBV11-2	-	TRBJ2-1	-	TGTGCCAGCAGCAAGAATGGGGTTTATTACAATGAGCAGTTCTTC	CASSKNGVYYNEQFF
TRBV11-2	TRBD2	TRBJ2-5	once	TGTGCCAGCCAGCGGGGGCAGACCCAGTACTTC	CASQRGQTQYF
TRBV5-4	-	TRBJ2-2	-	TGTGCCAGCAGCTTGGTTGCCGGGGAGCTGTTTTTT	CASSLVAGELFF
TRBV5-1	-	TRBJ2-7	-	TGCGCCAGCAGCTTGGTTGCAGGAGACTACGAGCAGTACTTC	CASSLVAGDYEQYF
TRBV7-9	-	TRBJ2-7	-	TGTGCCAGCAGCTTAGGACCGGGGACACCCCACGAGCAGTACTTC	CASSLGPGTPHEQYF
TRBV9	-	TRBJ2-3	-	TGTGCCAGCAGCGTAGCTCGCCGGGGCACAGATACGCAGTATTTT	CASSVARRGTDTQYF
TRBV14	-	TRBJ2-7	once	TGTGCCAGCAGCCTTCAGGGTCCCCCCTACGAGCAGTACTTC	CASSLQGPPYEQYF
TRBV19	TRBD1	TRBJ1-6	few	TGTGCCAGTAGTGTGAGGGACAGGGGGGATTCACCCCTCCACTTT	CASSVRDRGDSPLHF
TRBV15	-	TRBJ2-5	-	TGTGCCACCAGCAGAGCTGGGGTTTGGGAGACCCAGTACTTC	CATSRAGVWETQYF
TRBV7-2	-	TRBJ2-5	once	TGTGCCAGCAGCTTAGGGTGGTCGGGACAAGGCGAGACCCAGTACTTC	CASSLGWSGQGETQYF
TRBV19	TRBD2	TRBJ2-7	-	TGTGCCAGTAGTATAGGGGGAGGGACGCAGGACGAGCAGTACTTC	CASSIGGGTQDEQYF
TRBV5-1	-	TRBJ2-7	once	TGCGCCAGCAGCCTGGCAGGTGACGAGCAGTACTTC	CASSLAGDEQYF
TRBV7-8	-	TRBJ2-7	-	TGTGCCAGCAGCTTAGCGCTCCAGGGTCTAACCTACGAGCAGTACTTC	CASSLALQGLTYEQYF
TRBV29-1	-	TRBJ2-1	-	TGCAGCGTTGAAGATCGGGGCAGCGGAAGCTACAATGAGCAGTTCTTC	CSVEDRGSGSYNEQFF
TRBV28	-	TRBJ1-2	-	TGTGCCAGCAGTTTATGGACAGAAGCTAACTATGGCTACACCTTC	CASSLWTEANYGYTF
TRBV15	TRBD2	TRBJ2-3	-	TGTGCCACCAGCGGGCAGGGAGGGTTTTTAGGCACAGATACGCAGTATTTT	CATSGQGGFLGTDTQYF
TRBV19	TRBD1	TRBJ1-5	-	TGTGCCAGTACCGAGACAGGGGATCAGCCCCAGCATTTT	CASTETGDQPQHF
TRBV12-5	-	TRBJ1-4	-	TGTGCTAGTGGTTTAGGGGGAACAACTAATGAAAAACTGTTTTTT	CASGLGGTTNEKLFF
TRBV28	-	TRBJ2-5	-	TGTGCCAGCAGGTCCGTTCTTTGGGGGTCAGAGACCCAGTACTTC	CASRSVLWGSETQYF
TRBV11-3	TRBD2	TRBJ2-3	-	TGTGCCAGCAGCTTACTACTAGCGGGAGATGATACGCAGTATTTT	CASSLLLAGDDTQYF
TRBV5-1	-	TRBJ1-1	-	TGCGCCAGCAGCTTGTGGGTCGGCTCTGAAGCTTTCTTT	CASSLWVGSEAFF
TRBV7-6	TRBD2	TRBJ2-3	-	TGTGCCAGCAGCTTAGGCGGGGGGGCAGATACGCAGTATTTT	CASSLGGGADTQYF
TRBV9	-	TRBJ2-5	-	TGTGCCAGCAGCGGCGGAGGGGCTACCCAAGAGACCCAGTACTTC	CASSGGGATQETQYF
TRBV5-1	-	TRBJ2-7	-	TGCGCCAGCAGCTTTGGGGGATTCGAGCAGTACTTC	CASSFGGFEQYF
TRBV15	TRBD1	TRBJ2-7	-	TGTGCCACCAGCAGAGTGCCCGTGCAGGGGGCGCTTTTTGAGCAGTACTTC	CATSRVPVQGALFEQYF
TRBV7-9	-	TRBJ1-1	-	TGTGCCAGCAGCCTGGACGGTTACACTGAAGCTTTCTTT	CASSLDGYTEAFF
TRBV2	-	TRBJ2-5	-	TGTGCCAGCAGTGGTTGGGGAGAACTTCAAGAGACCCAGTACTTC	CASSGWGELQETQYF
TRBV19	TRBD1	TRBJ2-6	-	TGTGCCAGTAGTAAACAGGGGGGCTTGATTTCTGGGGCCAACGTCCTGACTTTC	CASSKQGGLISGANVLTF
TRBV28	-	TRBJ1-2	few	TGTGCCAGCAGTTTAGGGGGAGCTAACTATGGCTACACCTTC	CASSLGGANYGYTF
TRBV19	-	TRBJ1-5	-	TGTGCCAGTAGTGTTGGACAGTATAGCAATCAGCCCCAGCATTTT	CASSVGQYSNQPQHF
TRBV30	-	TRBJ1-5	once	TGTGCCTCAGGGGTGAATCAGCCCCAGCATTTT	CASGVNQPQHF
TRBV9	-	TRBJ1-5	-	TGTGCCAGCAGCGTAGGATGGGGACAGCCCCAGCATTTT	CASSVGWGQPQHF
TRBV6-5	-	TRBJ2-1	-	TGTGCCAGCAGTTACTCTCGCGGGACATCCTACAATGAGCAGTTCTTC	CASSYSRGTSYNEQFF
TRBV10-1	-	TRBJ1-1	-	TGCGCCAGCAGTGGAATCCGGGGTGAAGCTTTCTTT	CASSGIRGEAFF
TRBV12-5	-	TRBJ1-5	-	TGTGCTAGTGGTCTCCAGGGGCATGGCAATCAGCCCCAGCATTTT	CASGLQGHGNQPQHF
TRBV6-5	-	TRBJ1-1	-	TGTGCCAGCAGGGGGTTAGCGAACACTGAAGCTTTCTTT	CASRGLANTEAFF
TRBV2	TRBD2	TRBJ2-1	-	TGTGCCAGCAGTGGGACTAGCGGGAGCTACAATGAGCAGTTCTTC	CASSGTSGSYNEQFF
TRBV11-2	-	TRBJ1-1	-	TGTGCCAGCAGCTCTCCGTCGAGGGGGGTGGCTGAAGCTTTCTTT	CASSSPSRGVAEAFF
TRBV6-5	-	TRBJ2-3	-	TGTGCCAGCAGTTACTCGTGGGGCAGGGAGTCAGATACGCAGTATTTT	CASSYSWGRESDTQYF
TRBV5-4	-	TRBJ1-1	-	TGTGCCAGCAGCTTGGGATGGGGAGCGGACACTGAAGCTTTCTTT	CASSLGWGADTEAFF
TRBV7-3	-	TRBJ2-1	-	TGTGCCAGCAGCATAATGAATGGGGGAGGCAATGAGCAGTTCTTC	CASSIMNGGGNEQFF
TRBV7-9	-	TRBJ2-5	-	TGTGCCAGCAGCCCCGGGCCTATCCAAGAGACCCAGTACTTC	CASSPGPIQETQYF
TRBV9	TRBD2	TRBJ2-1	-	TGTGCCAGCAGCGCTAGCGGGGGTGACAATGAGCAGTTCTTC	CASSASGGDNEQFF
TRBV11-2	TRBD1	TRBJ2-7	-	TGTGCCAGCAGCCAGACCGGGACAGGGGACTCCTACGAGCAGTACTTC	CASSQTGTGDSYEQYF